Detailed here is one T cell receptor (beta chain). The method was immunoSEQ multiplex PCR; TCRdb's version includes in-frame clones alone and lacks a portion of them. The sample comprises roughly 67,000 clones, more than 90% of which are singletons, and over 7.5% rests with the top ten. This entry comes from a study of OX40 agonist ivuxolimab in advanced cancers. Study context: Dosing consisted of intravenous ivuxolimab at 0.01 to 10 mg/kg every 2 weeks. Patients assigned to dose escalation were diagnosed with hepatocellular carcinoma, melanoma, renal cell or head and neck cancer. Among those enrolled, mean age was about 63 years (range roughly 20 to 79) and about 81% were male. Anti-PD-1, anti-PD-L1 or anti-CTLA-4 therapy given earlier was allowed, and over 35% had some.

This specimen consisted of CD4+ or CD8+ T cells sorted from blood, obtained in a trial of the OX40 agonist ivuxolimab. The source of this sequence is an adult with an advanced solid tumor such as melanoma, head and neck, liver or kidney cancer.

CDR3 bases: TGTGCCAGTAGTAGGACAGGCCATAATTCACCCCTCCACTTT. It is translated as CASSRTGHNSPLHF. V gene TRBV19 combines with J gene TRBJ1-6; 7 bases are shared with TRBD1. In germline, CDR1 is LNHDA, CDR2 SQIVND (reference sequence). The J segment lost 5 bases and the V segment lost 4 bases, leaving 2 bases of the junction unmatched. This CDR3 has 14 amino acids.